The TCR beta chain described here comes from a study of memory CD4+ T cells and cytomegalovirus serostatus (dated by TCRdb to the late 2010s). In the study overall: A total of roughly 35 healthy Belgian adults, of whom 9 were CMV seropositive and roughly 25 were CMV seronegative, were included in the cohort. The study sequenced CD4+ memory TCRbeta repertoires of a Belgian cohort with known cytomegalovirus serostatus to replicate a published TCR-based CMV serostatus classifier. Overall results and qualifications from the work: The original-framework classifier achieved a median bootstrapped AUC of about 0.95 with a 95% CI of 0.76-1.00 on the Belgian cohort. For predicting CMV serostatus, the median bootstrapped AUC was 0.95 using the original framework and about 0.9 using a US-trained random forest. The results were interpreted as suggesting that the CMV-associated TCR signature is mostly present in the CD4+ memory repertoire. Of roughly 170 previously reported CMV-associated TCRbeta sequences, about 72 appeared in the CD4+ memory repertoires, each in one to five individuals. Only CD4+CD45RO+ memory cells were sequenced, unlike the original study, which covered naive and memory CD4+ and CD8+ populations.

Genomic DNA was extracted from sorted cells with the Quick-DNA Microprep Kit. Amplification of TCRbeta DNA was done with the immunoSEQ hsTCRbeta kit, following the protocol from the manufacturer. An Illumina MiSeq instrument was used to sequence the TCRbeta libraries. For the original study's pipeline: Following removal of out-of-frame sequences, around 2,300,000 distinct TCRbeta sequences were retained, with an average of roughly 70,000 per individual. Two values were used to score each individual: the count of 164 previously reported CMV-associated TCRbeta sequences and the total count of productive distinct TCRbeta sequences. A beta-binomial model was reimplemented in Python, and scikit-learn random forests with default parameters were trained on US cohort data. On the Belgian cohort, classifier performance was reported as the median AUC, along with percentile confidence intervals, across 10,000 bootstrap iterations. TCRdb provides this immuneACCESS table in a form limited to in-frame rearrangements. Some clones are lacking; in checked studies, under half of them reflect an unresolved V gene, and why the rest are absent is not known. Clone size and V and J calls were adopted from that table, with D and trimming inferred from the DNA. The sample contains around 53,000 clones, roughly 80% of them found a single time. About 0.86% of the sample goes to the ten largest clones.

A FACSAria II was used to sort memory CD4+ T cells, defined as single viable CD3+CD4+CD8-CD45RO+ cells. CMV serostatus was determined with a Roche Elecsys assay detecting serum IgG against CMV pp150, pp28, p38 and p52. Following thawing, total CD4+ T cells were enriched through positive selection using CD4 magnetic microbeads. The samples came from a different study that was designed specifically to examine the CD4+ T cell memory repertoire. Following standard operating procedures, peripheral blood mononuclear cells were isolated and cryopreserved, while serum was kept at -80 degrees C. CD3-PerCP (BW264/56), CD4-APC (RPA-T4), CD45RO-PE (UCHT1) and CD8-Pacific Orange (3B5) antibodies were used for staining, and non-viable cells were excluded with Sytox blue. The count of this clone is one. This clone's antigen is unknown. No base quality values were provided; no much bigger clone lies one nucleotide off.

This TCR was recovered from an adult in good health and CMV-seronegative. Sequenced sample: memory CD4+ T cells from blood.

The CDR3 sequence is CASSITTDNTIYF. At the DNA level, the sequence is TGTGCCAGTAGTATTACGACGGATAACACCATATATTTT. The chain employs TRBV19 and TRBJ1-3; no D gene can be assigned with confidence. CDR1 and CDR2 are read off the germline V gene (reference sequence) as LNHDA and SQIVND. There are 13 amino acids in the CDR3, from cysteine to phenylalanine inclusive. The only DNA kept is the CDR3, 39 bases in frame from the first base. V drops 3 bases and J drops 7 bases, leaving 10 bases in between.